This entry lists 4 T cell receptor beta chains sequenced from one sample in a study of CD8 T cells in ankylosing spondylitis. TCRdb re-called the 5' RACE reads through MiXCR, storing one row per CDR3 protein. Here the sample spans about 130,000 distinct CDR3 sequences, 9.3% being singletons. Sequenced material: blood, either unsorted or a sorted T cell fraction (not recorded which). These receptors were obtained from a male donor with ankylosing spondylitis or in good health (not recorded which).

There are a few counts of this clonotype. V is TRBV12-3 or TRBV12-4 and J is TRBJ2-5; D gene ambiguous. Trimming took 1 base from V and 1 from J, leaving 7 bases between them. This CDR3 spans 14 amino acids. CDR3: CASSLVYPQETQYF. The CDR3 coding sequence is TGTGCCAGCAGTTTAGTCTACCCCCAAGAGACCCAGTACTTC.

This clonotype has a handful of counts. The chain couples TRBV5-1 to TRBJ2-1; unclear D gene. V was pared by 0 bases and J by 0 bases, with 10 bases between. The CDR3 has 16 amino acids. Germline loops: CDR1 SGHRS, CDR2 YFSETQ. CDR3 region: CASSLESANSYNEQFF. The CDR3 bases are TGCGCCAGCAGCTTGGAAAGCGCTAACTCCTACAATGAGCAGTTCTTC.

This clonotype was detected ten times or more. This sequence joins TRBV20-1 and TRBJ2-3; 11 bases align to TRBD2. Losses at the gene ends were 4 bases for V and 1 base for J; bases not matched to a gene: 1. Germline loops: CDR1 DFQATT, CDR2 SNEGSKA (reference sequence). This CDR3 has 14 amino acids. This CDR3 is CSAKLAGGTDTQYF. In DNA form, the CDR3 reads TGCAGTGCTAAACTAGCGGGAGGCACAGATACGCAGTATTTT.

The sample holds a few counts of this clonotype. The chain employs TRBV7-3 and TRBJ2-3; TRBD2 agrees at 15 bases. The V gene end was trimmed by 4 bases and the J gene end by 0 bases; junction bases not matched to a gene: 8. Germline V lookup: CDR1 SGHTA, CDR2 FQGTGA. The CDR3 spans 19 residues. The CDR3 loop reads CASSSSGLAGGTSTDTQYF. CDR3 nucleotide sequence: TGTGCCAGCAGCTCCTCCGGACTAGCGGGAGGGACTAGCACAGATACGCAGTATTTT.